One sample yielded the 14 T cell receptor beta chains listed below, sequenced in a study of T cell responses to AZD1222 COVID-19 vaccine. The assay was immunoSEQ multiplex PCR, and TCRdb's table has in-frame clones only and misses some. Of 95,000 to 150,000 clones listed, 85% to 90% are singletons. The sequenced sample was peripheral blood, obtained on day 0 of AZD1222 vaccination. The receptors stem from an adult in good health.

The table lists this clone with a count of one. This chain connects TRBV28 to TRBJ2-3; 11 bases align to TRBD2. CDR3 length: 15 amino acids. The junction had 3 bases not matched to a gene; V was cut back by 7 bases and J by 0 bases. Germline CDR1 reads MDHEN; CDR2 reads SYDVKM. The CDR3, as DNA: TGTGCCAGCAAGATAGCGGGAGGGAGCACAGATACGCAGTATTTT. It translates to CASKIAGGSTDTQYF.

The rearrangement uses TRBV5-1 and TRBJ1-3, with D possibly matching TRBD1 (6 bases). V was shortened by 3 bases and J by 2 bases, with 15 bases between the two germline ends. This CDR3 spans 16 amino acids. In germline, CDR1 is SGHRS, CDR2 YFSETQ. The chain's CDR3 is CASSSSGGGAGNTIYF. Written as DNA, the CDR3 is TGCGCCAGCAGCTCCTCGGGAGGGGGAGCTGGAAACACCATATATTTT.

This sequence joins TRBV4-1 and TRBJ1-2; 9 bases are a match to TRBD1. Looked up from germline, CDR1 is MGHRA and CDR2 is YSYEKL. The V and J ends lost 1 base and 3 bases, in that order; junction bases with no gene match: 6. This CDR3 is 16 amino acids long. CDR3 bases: TGCGCCAGCAGCCAAGTAGTTACAGGGGGCGACTATGGCTACACCTTC. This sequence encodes CASSQVVTGGDYGYTF.

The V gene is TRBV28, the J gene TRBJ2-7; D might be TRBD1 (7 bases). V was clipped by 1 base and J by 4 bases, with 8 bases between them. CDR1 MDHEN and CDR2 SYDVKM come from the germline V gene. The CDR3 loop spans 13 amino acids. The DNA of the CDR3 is TGTGCCAGCAGTTTATCAGGGGGGTACGAGCAGTACTTC. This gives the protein CASSLSGGYEQYF.

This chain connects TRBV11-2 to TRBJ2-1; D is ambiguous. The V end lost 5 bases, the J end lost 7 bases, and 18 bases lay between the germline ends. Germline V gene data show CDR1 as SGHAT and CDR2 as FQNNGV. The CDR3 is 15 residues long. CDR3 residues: CASSPARIQKNEQFF. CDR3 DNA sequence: TGTGCCAGCAGCCCTGCTCGGATCCAAAAAAATGAGCAGTTCTTC.

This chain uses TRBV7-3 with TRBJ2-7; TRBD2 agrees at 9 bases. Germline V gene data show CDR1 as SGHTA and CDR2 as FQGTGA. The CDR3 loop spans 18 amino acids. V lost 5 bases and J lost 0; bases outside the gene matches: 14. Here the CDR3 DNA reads TGTGCCAGCAGCCCCTCGACTGGAGCGGGGGGTTCCTCCTACGAGCAGTACTTC. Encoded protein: CASSPSTGAGGSSYEQYF.

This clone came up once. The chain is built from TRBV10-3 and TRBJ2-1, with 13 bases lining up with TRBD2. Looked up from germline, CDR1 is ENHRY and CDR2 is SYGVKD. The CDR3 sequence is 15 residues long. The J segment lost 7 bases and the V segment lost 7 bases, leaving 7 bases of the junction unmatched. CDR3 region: CAITRLAGGRNEQFF. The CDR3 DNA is TGTGCCATCACTCGACTAGCGGGGGGCAGAAATGAGCAGTTCTTC.

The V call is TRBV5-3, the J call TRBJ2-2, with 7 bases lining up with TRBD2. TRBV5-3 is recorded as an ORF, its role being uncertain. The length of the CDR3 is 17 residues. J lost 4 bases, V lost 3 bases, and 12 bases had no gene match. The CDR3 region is CARSSPRGGRITGELFF. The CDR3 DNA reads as TGTGCCAGAAGCTCGCCCCGGGGAGGGCGGATCACCGGGGAGCTGTTTTTT.

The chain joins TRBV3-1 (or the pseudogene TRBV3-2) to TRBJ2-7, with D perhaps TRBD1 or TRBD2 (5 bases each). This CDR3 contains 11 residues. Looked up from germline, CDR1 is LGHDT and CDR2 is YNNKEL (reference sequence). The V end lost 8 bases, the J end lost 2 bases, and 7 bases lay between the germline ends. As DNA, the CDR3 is TGTGCCAGCGGGACGCCCTACGAGCAGTACTTC. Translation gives CASGTPYEQYF.

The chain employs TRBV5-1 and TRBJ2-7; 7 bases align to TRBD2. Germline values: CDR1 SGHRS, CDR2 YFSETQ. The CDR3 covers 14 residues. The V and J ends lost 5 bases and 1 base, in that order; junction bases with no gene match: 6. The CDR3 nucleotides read TGCGCCAGCAGTGTTAGGGGAGGGTCCTACGAGCAGTACTTC. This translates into CASSVRGGSYEQYF.

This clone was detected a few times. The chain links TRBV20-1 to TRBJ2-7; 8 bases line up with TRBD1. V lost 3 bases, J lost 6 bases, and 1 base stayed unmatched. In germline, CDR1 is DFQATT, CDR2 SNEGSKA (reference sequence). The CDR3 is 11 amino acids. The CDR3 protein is CSARTGAEQYF. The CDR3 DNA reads TGCAGTGCTAGGACAGGGGCCGAGCAGTACTTC.

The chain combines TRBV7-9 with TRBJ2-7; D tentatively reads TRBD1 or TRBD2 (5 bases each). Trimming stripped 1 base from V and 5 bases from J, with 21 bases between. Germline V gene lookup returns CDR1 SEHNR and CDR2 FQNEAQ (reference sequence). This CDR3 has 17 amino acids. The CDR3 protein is CASSLGGWGRPRDEQYF. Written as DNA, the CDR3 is TGTGCCAGCAGCTTAGGGGGTTGGGGACGGCCCCGAGACGAGCAGTACTTC.

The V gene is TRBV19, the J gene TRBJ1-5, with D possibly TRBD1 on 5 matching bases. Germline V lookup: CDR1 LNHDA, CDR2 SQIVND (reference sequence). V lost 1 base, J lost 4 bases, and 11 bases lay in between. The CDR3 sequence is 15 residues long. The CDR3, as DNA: TGTGCCAGTAGTATAGGGATGGGGCAGAATCAGCCCCAGCATTTT. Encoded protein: CASSIGMGQNQPQHF.

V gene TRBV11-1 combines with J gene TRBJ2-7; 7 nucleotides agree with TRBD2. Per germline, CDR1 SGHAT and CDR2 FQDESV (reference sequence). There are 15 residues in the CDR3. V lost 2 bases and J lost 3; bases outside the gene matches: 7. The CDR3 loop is CASSLRGAGRYEQYF. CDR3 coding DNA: TGTGCCAGCAGCTTAAGAGGAGCGGGACGCTACGAGCAGTACTTC.